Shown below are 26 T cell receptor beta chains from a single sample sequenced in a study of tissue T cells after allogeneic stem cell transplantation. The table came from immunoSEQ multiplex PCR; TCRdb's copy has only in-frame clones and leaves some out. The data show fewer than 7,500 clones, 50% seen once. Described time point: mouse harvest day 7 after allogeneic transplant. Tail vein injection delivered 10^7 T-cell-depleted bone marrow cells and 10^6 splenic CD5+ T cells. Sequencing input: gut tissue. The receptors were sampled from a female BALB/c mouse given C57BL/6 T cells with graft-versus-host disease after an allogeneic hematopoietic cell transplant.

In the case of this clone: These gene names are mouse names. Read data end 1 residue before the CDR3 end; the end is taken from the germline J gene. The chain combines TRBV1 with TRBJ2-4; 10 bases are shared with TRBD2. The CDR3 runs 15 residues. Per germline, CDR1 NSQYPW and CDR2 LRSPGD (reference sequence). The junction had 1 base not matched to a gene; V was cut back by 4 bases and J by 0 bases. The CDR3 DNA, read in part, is TGCACCTGCAGTGGGACTGGGGGTAGTCAAAACACCTTGTAC. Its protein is CTCSGTGGSQNTLY. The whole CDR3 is CTCSGTGGSQNTLYF.

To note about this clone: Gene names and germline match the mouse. CDR3 sequence reads: CASSSTGGNQAPLF. CDR3 bases read: TGTGCCAGCAGCTCGACAGGGGGAAACCAGGCTCCGCTT. V gene TRBV3 combines with J gene TRBJ1-5, with 9 bases aligning to TRBD1. The read ends 1 residue shy of where the CDR3 ends; the end is completed using the germline J gene. The CDR3 runs 14 residues. Per the germline V gene, CDR1 is SNHLY and CDR2 is FYNGKV (reference sequence). The trim removed 4 bases at V and 4 bases at J, leaving 2 bases unmatched.

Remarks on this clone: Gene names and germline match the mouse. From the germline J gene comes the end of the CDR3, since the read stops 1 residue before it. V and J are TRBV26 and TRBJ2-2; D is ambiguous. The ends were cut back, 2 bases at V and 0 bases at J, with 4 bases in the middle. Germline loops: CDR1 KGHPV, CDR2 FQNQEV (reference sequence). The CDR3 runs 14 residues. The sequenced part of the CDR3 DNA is TGTGCCAGCAGTCTGGGTACAAACACCGGGCAGCTCTAC. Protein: CASSLGTNTGQLY. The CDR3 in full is CASSLGTNTGQLYF. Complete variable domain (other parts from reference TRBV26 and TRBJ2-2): NSKVIQTPRYLVKGQGQKAKMRCIPEKGHPVVFWYQQNKNNEFKFLINFQNQEVLQQIDMTEKRFSAECPSNSPCSLEIQSSEAGDSALYLCASSLGTNTGQLYFGEGSKLTVL.

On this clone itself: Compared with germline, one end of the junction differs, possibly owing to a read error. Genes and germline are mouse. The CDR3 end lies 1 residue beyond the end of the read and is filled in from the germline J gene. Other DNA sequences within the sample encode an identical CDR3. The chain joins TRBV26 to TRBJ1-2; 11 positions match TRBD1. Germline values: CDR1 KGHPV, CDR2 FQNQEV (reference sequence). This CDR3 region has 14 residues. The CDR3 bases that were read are TGCGCCAGCAGTCTAGGGACAGGGGGCTCCGACTACACC. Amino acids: CASSLGTGGSDYT. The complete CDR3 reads CASSLGTGGSDYTF.

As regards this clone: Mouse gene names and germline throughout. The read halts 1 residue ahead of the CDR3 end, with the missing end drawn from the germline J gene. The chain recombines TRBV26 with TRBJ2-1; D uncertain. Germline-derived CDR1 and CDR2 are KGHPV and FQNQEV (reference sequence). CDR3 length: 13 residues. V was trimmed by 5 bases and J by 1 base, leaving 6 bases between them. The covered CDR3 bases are TGTGCCAGCAGTGCGACAAACTATGCTGAGCAGTTC. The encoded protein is CASSATNYAEQF. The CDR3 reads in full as CASSATNYAEQFF.

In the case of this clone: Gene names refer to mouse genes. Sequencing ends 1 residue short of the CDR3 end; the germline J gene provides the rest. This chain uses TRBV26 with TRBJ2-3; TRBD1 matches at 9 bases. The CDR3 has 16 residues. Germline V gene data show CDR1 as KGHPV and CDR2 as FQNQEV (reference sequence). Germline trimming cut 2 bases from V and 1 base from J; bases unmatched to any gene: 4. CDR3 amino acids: CASSLTGGWGAETLYF. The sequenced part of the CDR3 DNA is TGTGCCAGCAGTCTGACAGGGGGCTGGGGTGCAGAAACGCTGTAT.

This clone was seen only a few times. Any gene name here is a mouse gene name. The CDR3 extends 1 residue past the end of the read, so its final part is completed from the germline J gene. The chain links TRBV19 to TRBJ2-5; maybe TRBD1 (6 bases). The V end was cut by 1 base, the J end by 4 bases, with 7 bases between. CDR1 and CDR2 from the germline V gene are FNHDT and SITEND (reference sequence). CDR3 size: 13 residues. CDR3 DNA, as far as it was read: TGTGCCAGCAGTATAAAGGGGGAAGACACCCAGTAC. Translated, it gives CASSIKGEDTQY. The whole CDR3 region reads CASSIKGEDTQYF.

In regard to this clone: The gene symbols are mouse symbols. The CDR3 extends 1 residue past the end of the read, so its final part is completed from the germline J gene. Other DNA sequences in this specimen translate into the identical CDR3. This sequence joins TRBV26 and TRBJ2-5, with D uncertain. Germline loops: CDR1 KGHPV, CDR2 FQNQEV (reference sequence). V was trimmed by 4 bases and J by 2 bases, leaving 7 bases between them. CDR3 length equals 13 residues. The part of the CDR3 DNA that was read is TGTGCCAGCAGTCGGGGAGGCCAAGACACCCAGTAC. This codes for CASSRGGQDTQY. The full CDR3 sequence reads CASSRGGQDTQYF. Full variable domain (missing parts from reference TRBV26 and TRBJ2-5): NSKVIQTPRYLVKGQGQKAKMRCIPEKGHPVVFWYQQNKNNEFKFLINFQNQEVLQQIDMTEKRFSAECPSNSPCSLEIQSSEAGDSALYLCASSRGGQDTQYFGPGTRLLVL.

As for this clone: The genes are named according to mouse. The CDR3 spells CASSLDSSNERLFF. The sequenced CDR3 bases are TGTGCCAGCTCTCTCGACAGTTCCAACGAAAGATTATTT. The rearrangement joins TRBV12-1 to TRBJ1-4, with D tentatively TRBD1 (5 bases). Coverage ceases 1 residue before the CDR3 finishes, and the germline J gene fills in the end. V lost 0 bases, J lost 1 base, and 5 bases lay in between. Germline CDR1 is SGHSN and CDR2 is HYEKVE. The CDR3 has 14 residues.

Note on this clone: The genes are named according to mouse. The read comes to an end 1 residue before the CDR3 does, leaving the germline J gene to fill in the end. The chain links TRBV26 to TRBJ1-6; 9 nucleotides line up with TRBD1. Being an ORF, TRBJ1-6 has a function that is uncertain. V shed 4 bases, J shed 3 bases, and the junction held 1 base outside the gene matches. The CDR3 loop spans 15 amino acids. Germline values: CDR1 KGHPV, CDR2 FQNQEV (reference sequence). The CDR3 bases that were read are TGTGCCAGCAGTCCGACAGGGGGCTATAATTCGCCCCTCTAC. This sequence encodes CASSPTGGYNSPLY. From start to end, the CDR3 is CASSPTGGYNSPLYF.

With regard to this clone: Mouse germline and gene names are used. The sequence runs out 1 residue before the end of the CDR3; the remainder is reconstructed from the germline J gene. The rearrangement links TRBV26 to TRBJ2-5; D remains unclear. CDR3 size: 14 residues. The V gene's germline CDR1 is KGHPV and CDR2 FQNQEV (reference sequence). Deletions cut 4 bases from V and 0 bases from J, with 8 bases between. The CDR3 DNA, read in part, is TGTGCCAGCAGTCGACAAATTAACCAAGACACCCAGTAC. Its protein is CASSRQINQDTQY. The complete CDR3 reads CASSRQINQDTQYF.

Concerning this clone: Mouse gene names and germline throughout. CDR3 amino acids: CASSLRGYEQYF. The sequenced CDR3 bases are TGTGCCAGCAGTTTAAGGGGGTATGAACAGTAC. The rearrangement uses TRBV15 and TRBJ2-7, with a possible D match to TRBD1 (6 bases). The read falls 1 residue short of the CDR3 end, and the missing part is taken from the germline J gene. Germline CDR1 is SGHND and CDR2 is FRSKSL. The CDR3 length is 12 residues. V gave up 2 bases and J gave up 4 bases, with 6 bases separating them.

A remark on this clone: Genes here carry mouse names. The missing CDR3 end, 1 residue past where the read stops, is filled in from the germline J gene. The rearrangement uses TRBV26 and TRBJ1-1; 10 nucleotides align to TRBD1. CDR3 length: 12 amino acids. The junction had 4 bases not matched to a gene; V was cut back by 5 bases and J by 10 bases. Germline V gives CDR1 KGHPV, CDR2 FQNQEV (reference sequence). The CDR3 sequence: CASSVTGGRVFF. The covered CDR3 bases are TGTGCCAGCAGTGTGACAGGGGGCAGAGTCTTC.

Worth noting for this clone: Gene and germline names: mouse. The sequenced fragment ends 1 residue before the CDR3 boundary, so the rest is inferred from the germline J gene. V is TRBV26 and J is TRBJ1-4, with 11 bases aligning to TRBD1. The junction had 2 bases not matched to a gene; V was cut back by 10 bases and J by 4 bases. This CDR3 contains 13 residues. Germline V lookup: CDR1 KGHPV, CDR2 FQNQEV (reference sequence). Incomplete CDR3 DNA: TGTGCCACCGGGACAGGGGGCAACGAAAGATTATTT. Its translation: CATGTGGNERLF. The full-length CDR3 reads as CATGTGGNERLFF.

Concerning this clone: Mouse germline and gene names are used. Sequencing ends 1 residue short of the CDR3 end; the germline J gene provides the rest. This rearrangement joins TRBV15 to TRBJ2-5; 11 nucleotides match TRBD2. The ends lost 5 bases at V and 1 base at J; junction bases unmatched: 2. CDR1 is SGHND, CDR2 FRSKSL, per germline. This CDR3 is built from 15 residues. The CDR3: CASSRGLGDQDTQYF. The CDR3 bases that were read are TGTGCCAGCAGTAGGGGACTGGGGGACCAAGACACCCAGTAC.

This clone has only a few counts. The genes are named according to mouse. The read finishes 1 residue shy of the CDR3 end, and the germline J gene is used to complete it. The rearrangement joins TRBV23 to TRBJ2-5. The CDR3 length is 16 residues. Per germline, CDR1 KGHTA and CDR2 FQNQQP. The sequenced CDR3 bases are TGCTCCAGCAGTCAATCGTGGGGGCCTAACCAAGACACCCAGTAC. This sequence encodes CSSSQSWGPNQDTQY. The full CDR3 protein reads CSSSQSWGPNQDTQYF.

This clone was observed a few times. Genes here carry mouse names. CDR3 loop: CASSQDWGGQNTLYF. Partial CDR3 DNA: TGTGCCAGCAGTCAAGACTGGGGGGGCCAAAACACCTTGTAC. The chain carries TRBV26 and TRBJ2-4; 12 bases agree with TRBD2. The missing CDR3 end, 1 residue past where the read stops, is filled in from the germline J gene. J gave up 3 bases and V 4 bases, and 2 bases lay outside the gene matches. There are 15 residues in the CDR3. CDR1 and CDR2 from the germline V gene are KGHPV and FQNQEV (reference sequence). The whole variable domain, filled in from reference TRBV26 and TRBJ2-4, reads NSKVIQTPRYLVKGQGQKAKMRCIPEKGHPVVFWYQQNKNNEFKFLINFQNQEVLQQIDMTEKRFSAECPSNSPCSLEIQSSEAGDSALYLCASSQDWGGQNTLYFGAGTRLSVL.

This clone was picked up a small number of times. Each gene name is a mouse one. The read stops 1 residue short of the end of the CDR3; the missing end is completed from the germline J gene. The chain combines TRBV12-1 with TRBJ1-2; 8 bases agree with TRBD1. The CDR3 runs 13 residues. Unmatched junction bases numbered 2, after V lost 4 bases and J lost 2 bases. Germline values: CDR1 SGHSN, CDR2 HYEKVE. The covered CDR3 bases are TGTGCCAGCTCCCGGACAGGGAACTCCGACTACACC. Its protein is CASSRTGNSDYT. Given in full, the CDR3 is CASSRTGNSDYTF.

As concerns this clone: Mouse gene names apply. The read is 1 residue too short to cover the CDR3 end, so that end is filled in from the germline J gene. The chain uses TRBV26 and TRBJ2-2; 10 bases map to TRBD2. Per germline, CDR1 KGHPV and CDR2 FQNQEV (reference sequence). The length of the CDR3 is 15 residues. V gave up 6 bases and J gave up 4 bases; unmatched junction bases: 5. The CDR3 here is CASSWGGAGTGQLYF. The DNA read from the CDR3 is TGTGCCAGCAGCTGGGGGGGCGCGGGCACCGGGCAGCTCTAC.

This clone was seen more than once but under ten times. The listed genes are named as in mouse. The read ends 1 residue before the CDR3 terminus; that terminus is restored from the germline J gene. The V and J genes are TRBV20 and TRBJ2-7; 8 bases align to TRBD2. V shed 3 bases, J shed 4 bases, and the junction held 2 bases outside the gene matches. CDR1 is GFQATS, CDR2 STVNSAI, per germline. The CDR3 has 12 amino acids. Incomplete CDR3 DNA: TGTGGTGCTAGTTGGGGGGGGTATGAACAGTAC. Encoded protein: CGASWGGYEQY. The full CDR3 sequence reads CGASWGGYEQYF.

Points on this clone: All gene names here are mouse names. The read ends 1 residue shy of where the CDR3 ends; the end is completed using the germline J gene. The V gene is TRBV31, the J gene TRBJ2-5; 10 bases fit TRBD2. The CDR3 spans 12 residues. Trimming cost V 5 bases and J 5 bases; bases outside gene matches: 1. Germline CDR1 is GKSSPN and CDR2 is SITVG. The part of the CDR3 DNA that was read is TGTGCCTGGGGGACTGGGGCAGACACCCAGTAC. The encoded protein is CAWGTGADTQY. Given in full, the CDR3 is CAWGTGADTQYF.

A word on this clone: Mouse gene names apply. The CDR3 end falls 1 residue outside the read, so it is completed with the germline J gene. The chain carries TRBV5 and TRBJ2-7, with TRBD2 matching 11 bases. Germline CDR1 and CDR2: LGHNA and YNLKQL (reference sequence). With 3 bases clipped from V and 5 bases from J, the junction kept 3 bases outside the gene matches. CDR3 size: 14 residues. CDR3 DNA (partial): TGTGCCAGCAGCCACCGGACTGGGGGGAATGAACAGTAC. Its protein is CASSHRTGGNEQY. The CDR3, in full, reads CASSHRTGGNEQYF.

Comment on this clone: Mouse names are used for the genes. The CDR3 bases that were read are TGTGCCAGCAGTCGGACAGGGGGAGGTAATTCGCCCCTCTAC. Translating it yields CASSRTGGGNSPLY. The CDR3 in its entirety is CASSRTGGGNSPLYF. V is TRBV26 and J is TRBJ1-6; 10 bases are shared with TRBD1. The read gets to within 1 residue of the CDR3 end, and the germline J gene fills in the rest. TRBJ1-6 is reported as an ORF; its role is uncertain. With V trimmed by 4 bases and J by 6 bases, 3 bases remained unmatched. The V gene's germline CDR1 is KGHPV and CDR2 FQNQEV (reference sequence). CDR3 length equals 15 residues.

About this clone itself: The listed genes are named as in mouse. The CDR3 DNA, read in part, is TGTGCCAGCAGCCCGGGACAGAACACAGAAGTCTTC. It specifies CASSPGQNTEVF. From start to end, the CDR3 is CASSPGQNTEVFF. The rearrangement uses TRBV3 and TRBJ1-1; D might be TRBD1 (5 bases). The read ends 1 residue shy of where the CDR3 ends; the end is completed using the germline J gene. V was cut by 5 bases and J by 0 bases, with 7 bases left in between. The CDR3 is made up of 13 amino acids. CDR1 SNHLY and CDR2 FYNGKV come from the germline V gene (reference sequence). Complete variable domain (other parts from reference TRBV3 and TRBJ1-1): GPKVLQIPSHQIIDMGQMVTLNCDPVSNHLYFYWYKQILGQQMEFLVNFYNGKVMEKSKLFKDQFSVERPDGSYFTLKIQPTALEDSAVYFCASSPGQNTEVFFGKGTRLTVV.

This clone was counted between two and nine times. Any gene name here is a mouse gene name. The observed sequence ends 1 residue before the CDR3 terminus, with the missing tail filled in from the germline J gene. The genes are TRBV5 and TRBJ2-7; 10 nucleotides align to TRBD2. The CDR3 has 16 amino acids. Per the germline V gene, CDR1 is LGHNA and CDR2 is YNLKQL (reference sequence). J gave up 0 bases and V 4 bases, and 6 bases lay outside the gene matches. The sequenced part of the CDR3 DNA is TGTGCCAGCAGCCCTACCGGGACTGGGGACTCCTATGAACAGTAC. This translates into CASSPTGTGDSYEQY. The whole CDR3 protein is CASSPTGTGDSYEQYF.

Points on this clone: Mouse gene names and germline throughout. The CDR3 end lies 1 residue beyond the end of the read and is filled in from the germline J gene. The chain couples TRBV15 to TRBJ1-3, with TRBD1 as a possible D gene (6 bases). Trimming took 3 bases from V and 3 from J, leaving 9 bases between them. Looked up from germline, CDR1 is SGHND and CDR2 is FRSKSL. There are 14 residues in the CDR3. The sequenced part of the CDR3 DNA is TGTGCCAGCAGTTTTTCAGGGGATGGAAATACGCTCTAT. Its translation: CASSFSGDGNTLY. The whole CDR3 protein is CASSFSGDGNTLYF.